The TCR beta chain described here comes from a study of cytomegalovirus exposure and HLA in healthy donors. General observations from the study: The study dropped some indistinguishable V segments, TRBV6-2 and TRBV6-3 among them. A few chains tied to CMV proved CMV antigen-specific in vitro.

V shed 4 bases, J shed 7 bases, and the junction held 10 bases outside the gene matches. The germline gives CDR1 MNHEY, CDR2 SMNVEV (reference sequence). The CDR3 is 15 residues long. Of note for this clone: What it binds is not known.

60 Vbeta and 13 Jbeta primers were used in PCR. Clones were read by immunoSEQ multiplex PCR, and TCRdb kept only the in-frame ones, dropping some. The sample records over 120,000 clones, 75% to 90% being singletons. Material for sequencing was PBMCs. The chain carries TRBV27 and TRBJ1-2; TRBD1 matches 9 bases. This TCR was recovered from a man aged 35 to 55 in good health and CMV-seronegative. This chain's CDR3 is CASSSGTGTITGYTF. CDR3 nucleotide sequence: TGTGCCAGCAGTTCCGGGACAGGGACGATCACTGGCTACACCTTC.